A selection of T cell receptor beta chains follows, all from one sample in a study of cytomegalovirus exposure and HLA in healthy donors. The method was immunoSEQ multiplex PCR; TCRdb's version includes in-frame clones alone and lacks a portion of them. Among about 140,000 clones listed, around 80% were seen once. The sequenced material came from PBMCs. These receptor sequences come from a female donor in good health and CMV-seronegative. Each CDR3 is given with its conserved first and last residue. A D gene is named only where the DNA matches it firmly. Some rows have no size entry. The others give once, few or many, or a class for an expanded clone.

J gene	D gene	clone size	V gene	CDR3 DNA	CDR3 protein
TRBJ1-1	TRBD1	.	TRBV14	TGTGCCAGCAGCCTCAGGGGGCTGGCTGAAGCTTTCTTT	CASSLRGLAEAFF
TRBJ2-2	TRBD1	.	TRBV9	TGTGCCAGCAGCGCCCGACAGGGCTCCGGTGAGCTGTTTTTT	CASSARQGSGELFF
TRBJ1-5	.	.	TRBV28	TGTGCCAGCAGTTTATCGGACAGTAGCAATCAGCCCCAGCATTTT	CASSLSDSSNQPQHF
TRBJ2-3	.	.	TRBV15	TGTGCCACTGGCACCGGGACTCTGGGGCGAGATACGCAGTATTTT	CATGTGTLGRDTQYF
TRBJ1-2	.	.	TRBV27	TGTGCCAGCAGTTTCGACGGAGTACACTATGGCTACACCTTC	CASSFDGVHYGYTF
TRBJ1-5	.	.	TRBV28	TGTGCCAGCAGTTTGGGCCGGGGGGGATACAGCAATCAGCCCCAGCATTTT	CASSLGRGGYSNQPQHF
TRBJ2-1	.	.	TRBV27	TGTGCCAGCAGTTTTCCGGGACTCATAAATGAGCAGTTCTTC	CASSFPGLINEQFF
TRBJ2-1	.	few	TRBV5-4	TGTGCCAGCAGCGCCACTCAGGTACCAAATGAGCAGTTCTTC	CASSATQVPNEQFF
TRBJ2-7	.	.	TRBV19	TGTGCCAGTAGTTCCGGGATGTCCTACGAGCAGTACTTC	CASSSGMSYEQYF
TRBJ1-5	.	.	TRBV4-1	TGCGCCAGCAGCCAATTGGGCAGAACAAGCAATCAGCCCCAGCATTTT	CASSQLGRTSNQPQHF
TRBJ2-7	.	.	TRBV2	TGTGCCAGTCTAATCTACTACGAGCAGTACTTC	CASLIYYEQYF
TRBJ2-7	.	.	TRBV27	TGTGCCAGCAGTTTCGGACACCGCCTCGGGGAGCAGTACTTC	CASSFGHRLGEQYF
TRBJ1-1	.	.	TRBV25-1	TGTGCCAGCAGCATAACCTCAGGGAACACTGAAGCTTTCTTT	CASSITSGNTEAFF
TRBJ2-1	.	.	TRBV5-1	TGCGCCAGCAGCTCGGGAGACCCCCACAATGAGCAGTTCTTC	CASSSGDPHNEQFF
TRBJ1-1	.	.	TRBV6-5	TGTGCCAGCAGTATACAAGGACATCCGAACACTGAAGCTTTCTTT	CASSIQGHPNTEAFF
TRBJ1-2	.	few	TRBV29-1	TGCAGCGTTGATAGCGAGGGTCTGAACTATGGCTACACCTTC	CSVDSEGLNYGYTF
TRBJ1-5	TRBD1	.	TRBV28	TGTGCCAGCAGCCTAGGGGGCTGGCGCAATCAGCCCCAGCATTTT	CASSLGGWRNQPQHF
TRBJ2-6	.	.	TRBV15	TGTGCCACCAGCAGAGAACAAGGGGGTGGGGCCAACGTCCTGACTTTC	CATSREQGGGANVLTF
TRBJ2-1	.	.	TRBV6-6	TGTGCCAGCAGCTCCGGACAGTACAATGAGCAGTTCTTC	CASSSGQYNEQFF
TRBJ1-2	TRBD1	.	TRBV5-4	TGTGCCAGCAGCCTGGACAGGCAGAACTATGGCTACACCTTC	CASSLDRQNYGYTF
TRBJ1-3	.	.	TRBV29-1	TGCAGCGTCCTCAGGGGAGCTGGAAACACCATATATTTT	CSVLRGAGNTIYF
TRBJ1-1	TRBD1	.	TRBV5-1	TGCGCCAGCAGCTTGACAGGGGGCATTAATATGGCCACTGAAGCTTTCTTT	CASSLTGGINMATEAFF
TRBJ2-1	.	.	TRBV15	TGTGCCACCAGCTCCGGGAAAACCTCCTACAATGAGCAGTTCTTC	CATSSGKTSYNEQFF
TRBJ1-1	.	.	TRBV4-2	TGTGCCAGCAGCCAAGCTTCAACAGGGAACACTGAAGCTTTCTTT	CASSQASTGNTEAFF
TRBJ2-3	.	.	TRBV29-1	TGCAGCGCTGGGGCGCGGGGAGTGGGCACAGATACGCAGTATTTT	CSAGARGVGTDTQYF
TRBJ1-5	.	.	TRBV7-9	TGTGCCAGCAGTCAAAGGAGTCAGCCCCAGCATTTT	CASSQRSQPQHF
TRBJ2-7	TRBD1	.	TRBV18	TGTGCCAGCTCACCGACAGGGTTGGGGCCCTACGAGCAGTACTTC	CASSPTGLGPYEQYF
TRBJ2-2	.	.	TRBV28	TGTGCCAGCAGTTTAAGCAGGGACACCGGGGAGCTGTTTTTT	CASSLSRDTGELFF
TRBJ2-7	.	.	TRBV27	TGTGCCAGCAGCTTGGGGGCAGCCTACGAGCAGTACTTC	CASSLGAAYEQYF
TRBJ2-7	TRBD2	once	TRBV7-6	TGTGCCAGCAGCTTAGTTTTAGCGGGAGCTGGCTACGAGCAGTACTTC	CASSLVLAGAGYEQYF
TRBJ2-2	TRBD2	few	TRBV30	TGTGCCTGGAAGGGACTAGCGGGAGGCGGGGAGCTGTTTTTT	CAWKGLAGGGELFF
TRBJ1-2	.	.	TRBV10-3	TGTGCCATCAGTGATCACACCAACTATGGCTACACCTTC	CAISDHTNYGYTF
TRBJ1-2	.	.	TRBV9	TGTGCCAGCAGCGGTTTTTCAGGGGTTGGCTACACCTTC	CASSGFSGVGYTF
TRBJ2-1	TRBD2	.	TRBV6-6	TGTGCCAGCAGCCCTAGCGGGAGTTACTACAATGAGCAGTTCTTC	CASSPSGSYYNEQFF
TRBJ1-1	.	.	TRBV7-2	TGTGCCAGCAGCTTGGGGGGTTGGACTGAAGCTTTCTTT	CASSLGGWTEAFF
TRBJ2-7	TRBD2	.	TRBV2	TGTGCCAGCAGTGAAGAGGTGCTAGCGGGGCCCTACGAGCAGTACTTC	CASSEEVLAGPYEQYF
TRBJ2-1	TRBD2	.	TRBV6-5	TGTGCCAGCAACGGGGGACTAGCGGATAACAATGAGCAGTTCTTC	CASNGGLADNNEQFF
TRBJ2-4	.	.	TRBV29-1	TGCAGCGTTGGGGGCCACGCAGGGGCCAAAAACATTCAGTACTTC	CSVGGHAGAKNIQYF
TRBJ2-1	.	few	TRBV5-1	TGCGCCAGCAGCTTGGCCGGGTCAGGGCTCAATGAGCAGTTCTTC	CASSLAGSGLNEQFF
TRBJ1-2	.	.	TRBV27	TGTGCCAGCAGTTTATCGATCGGAGATCTCTATGGCTACACCTTC	CASSLSIGDLYGYTF
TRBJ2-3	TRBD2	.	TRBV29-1	TGCAGCGTCTATACTCGGACTAGCGGGGAATATCCTAGCACAGATACGCAGTATTTT	CSVYTRTSGEYPSTDTQYF
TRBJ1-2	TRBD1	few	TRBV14	TGTGCCAGCAGAAGGACAGGGGCCGCTAACTATGGCTACACCTTC	CASRRTGAANYGYTF
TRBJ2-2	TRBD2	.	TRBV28	TGTGCCAGCATTTTAGCGGGAGTTACCGGGGAGCTGTTTTTT	CASILAGVTGELFF
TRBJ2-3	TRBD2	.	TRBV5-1	TGCGCCAGCAGCTTACTGGGACTAGCGGGTGCTGATACGCAGTATTTT	CASSLLGLAGADTQYF
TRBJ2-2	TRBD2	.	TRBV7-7	TGTGCTAGCAGCTTAGGGCAGGTAGCGGGAACGGCGACCGGGGAGCTGTTTTTT	CASSLGQVAGTATGELFF
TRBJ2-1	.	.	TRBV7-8	TGTGCCAGCAGCTTAGGGGCTAGCGACTCCTACAATGAGCAGTTCTTC	CASSLGASDSYNEQFF
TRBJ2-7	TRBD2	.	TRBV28	TGTGCCAGCAGTGTTAGCGGGAGGGGGGAGCAGTACTTC	CASSVSGRGEQYF
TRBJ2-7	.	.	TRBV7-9	TGTGCCAGCAGCCCGGACTCCCCGCCCTCCTACGAGCAGTACTTC	CASSPDSPPSYEQYF
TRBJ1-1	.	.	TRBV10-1	TGCGCCAGCAGTGAGAGACGGGTGAACACTGAAGCTTTCTTT	CASSERRVNTEAFF
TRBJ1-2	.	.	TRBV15	TGTGCCACCAGGAGGGGGACGGAGAACTATGGCTACACCTTC	CATRRGTENYGYTF
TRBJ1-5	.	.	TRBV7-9	TGTGCCAGCAGCCATAGTAACAGGGAACATCAGCCCCAGCATTTT	CASSHSNREHQPQHF
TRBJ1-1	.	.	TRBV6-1	TGTGCCAGCAGTGTTGGGCAAGCGAACACTGAAGCTTTCTTT	CASSVGQANTEAFF
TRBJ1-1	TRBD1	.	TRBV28	TGTGCCAGCAGTGTCGGGACAGCTTACACTGAAGCTTTCTTT	CASSVGTAYTEAFF
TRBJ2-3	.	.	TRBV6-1	TGTGCCAGCAGTGAACCGGGACAAACAGATACGCAGTATTTT	CASSEPGQTDTQYF
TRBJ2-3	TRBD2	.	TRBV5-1	TGCGCCAGCAGGACCAGGATGGGGACTAGCGGCAATACGCAGTATTTT	CASRTRMGTSGNTQYF
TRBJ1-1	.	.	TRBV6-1	TGTGCCAGCAGTGAACCTACGGGGAGAGCTGAAGCTTTCTTT	CASSEPTGRAEAFF
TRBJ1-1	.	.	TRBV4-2	TGTGCCAGCAGCCGATCGGATCAGGAGGGCACTGAAGCTTTCTTT	CASSRSDQEGTEAFF